This passage covers 7 T cell receptor beta chains from one sample sequenced in a study of shared clonotypes between healthy human individuals. Measured with immunoSEQ multiplex PCR; TCRdb has only the in-frame clones, and not every one. Of some 680,000 clones listed, around 78% were seen once; the top ten hold around 1.8%. Material for sequencing was memory CD4+ T cells sorted from blood. Subset here: CD45RA-negative fraction. The receptors here all came from a woman under 40 in good health.

This sequence joins TRBV5-5 and TRBJ1-2, with D uncertain. With 0 bases removed from V and 4 bases from J, the gap between germline ends came to 10 bases. The germline CDR1 and CDR2 sequences are SGHKS and YYEKEE (reference sequence). CDR3 length: 14 residues. In DNA form, the CDR3 reads TGTGCCAGCAGCTTGGACGGTGGATCCTATGGCTACACCTTC. This gives the protein CASSLDGGSYGYTF.

This clone was seen a handful of times. This CDR3 is CASTMSTGSNGYTF. CDR3 in DNA: TGTGCCAGCACTATGTCCACAGGGTCGAATGGCTACACCTTC. V usage is TRBV18 and J usage is TRBJ1-2; perhaps TRBD1 as D (6 bases). The CDR3 is 14 amino acids. Trimming stripped 8 bases from V and 6 bases from J, with 19 bases between. Germline assignment: CDR1 KGHSH and CDR2 LQKENI.

The table lists this clone with a few counts. This chain joins TRBV11-2 and TRBJ1-1, with 10 bases identical to TRBD1. CDR3 length equals 12 residues. Germline CDR1 is SGHAT and CDR2 is FQNNGV. The V segment lost 8 bases and the J segment 10 bases; nucleotides outside the gene matches: 7. CDR3 nucleotides: TGTGCCAGCCGGGACAGGGGTTACCGAGCTTTCTTT. It encodes CASRDRGYRAFF.

The chain's CDR3 is CAWNGGSSSNQPQHF. CDR3 nucleotides: TGTGCCTGGAATGGGGGGAGCTCCAGCAATCAGCCCCAGCATTTT. This rearrangement joins TRBV30 to TRBJ1-5, with a weak D call TRBD1 (5 bases). The CDR3 spans 15 residues. Trimming stripped 4 bases from V and 1 base from J, with 14 bases between. Looked up from germline, CDR1 is GTSNPN and CDR2 is SVGIG (reference sequence).

V and J are TRBV28 and TRBJ2-6; D may be TRBD1 (6 bases). Trimming pared 4 bases from V and 0 bases from J, leaving 16 bases between. The CDR3 is 18 residues long. Germline V gives CDR1 MDHEN, CDR2 SYDVKM. The CDR3: CASSSQRDTYSGANVLTF. Here the CDR3 DNA reads TGTGCCAGCAGTTCTCAGAGGGACACCTACTCTGGGGCCAACGTCCTGACTTTC.

This chain links TRBV29-1 with TRBJ1-3; no definite D call. The V and J ends lost 7 bases and 0 bases respectively, with 10 bases between them. The CDR3 extends over 13 amino acids. The germline V gene has CDR1 SQVTM and CDR2 ANQGSEA. CDR3 in DNA: TGCAGCGCCAGGTCCAGCTCTGGAAACACCATATATTTT. This sequence encodes CSARSSSGNTIYF.

This chain connects TRBV27 to TRBJ2-7, with 8 bases fitting TRBD1. Germline V gene lookup returns CDR1 MNHEY and CDR2 SMNVEV (reference sequence). This CDR3 has 15 residues. V shed 6 bases, J shed 4 bases, and the junction held 11 bases outside the gene matches. This CDR3 reads CASSLDDRGIYEQYF. The CDR3 DNA follows: TGTGCCAGCAGCCTTGACGACAGGGGAATTTACGAGCAGTACTTC.